These 25 T cell receptor beta chains were sequenced from one sample in a study of blood T cell repertoires in COVID-19 (dated by TCRdb to 2018 to 2021). Library creation used the immunoSEQ multiplex PCR assay. TCRdb obtained this table from immuneACCESS and retained in-frame rearrangements with V and J assigned. These tables miss some clones; where compared with another copy, unresolved V genes account for less than half of the shortfall, and the remainder is unexplained. Present in this sample are fewer than 300,000 clones, about nine tenths of which were seen just once. Of the sample, 15% is held by the ten largest clones. Specimen: PBMCs or T cells enriched from blood (not recorded which). All receptors derive from a man aged 18 to 30 who had recovered from COVID-19.

The chain joins TRBV5-1 to TRBJ2-1; D gene uncertain. V lost 0 bases and J lost 6, with 7 bases in between. CDR1 and CDR2 (germline): SGHRS, YFSETQ. There are 13 residues in the CDR3. CDR3 nucleotide sequence: TGCGCCAGCAGCTTGGGAGATGGCAATGAGCAGTTCTTC. Translation gives CASSLGDGNEQFF.

The gene calls are TRBV5-4 and TRBJ2-7, with 9 bases that match TRBD1. V gave up 5 bases and J gave up 0 bases; unmatched junction bases: 6. CDR3 length: 15 residues. In germline, CDR1 is SGHNT, CDR2 YYREEE (reference sequence). Here the CDR3 reads CASRVGQGSSYEQYF. The CDR3 bases are TGTGCCAGCAGAGTCGGACAGGGGAGCTCCTACGAGCAGTACTTC.

The chain employs TRBV18 and TRBJ2-7; D is perhaps TRBD1 (5 bases). The CDR3 consists of 12 residues. V lost 0 bases and J lost 7, with 7 bases in between. Germline V gene lookup returns CDR1 KGHSH and CDR2 LQKENI. CDR3 protein: CASSPPGREQYF. For the CDR3, the DNA is TGTGCCAGCTCACCACCGGGGCGGGAGCAGTACTTC.

V and J are TRBV7-9 and TRBJ1-2, with D unresolved. Trimming left V 0 bases short and J 8 bases short, with 10 bases between. Germline CDR1 reads SEHNR; CDR2 reads FQNEAQ (reference sequence). The CDR3 covers 13 residues. CDR3 loop: CASSLAGAEGYTF. The CDR3 DNA follows: TGTGCCAGCAGCTTAGCGGGCGCAGAGGGCTACACCTTC.

The V call is TRBV27, the J call TRBJ2-7; D may be TRBD1 (6 bases). The CDR3 is 14 amino acids. The germline V gene encodes CDR1 MNHEY and CDR2 SMNVEV (reference sequence). V was clipped by 2 bases and J by 0 bases, with 8 bases between them. In nucleotides, the CDR3 is TGTGCCAGCAGTTTAGAGGGGGACTCCTACGAGCAGTACTTC. Translated, it gives CASSLEGDSYEQYF.

The chain recombines TRBV18 with TRBJ2-2, with 10 bases matching TRBD1. CDR3 size: 19 residues. The J segment lost 3 bases and the V segment lost 4 bases, leaving 14 bases of the junction unmatched. CDR1 KGHSH and CDR2 LQKENI come from the germline V gene. The CDR3 sequence is CASSLLLTTGTGDTGELFF. CDR3 DNA sequence: TGTGCCAGCTCACTATTATTAACCACCGGGACAGGGGACACCGGGGAGCTGTTTTTT.

The rearrangement links TRBV21-1 to TRBJ2-1; the D segment call TRBD2 is taken from the table without a DNA check. TRBV21-1 is a pseudogene. The CDR3 runs to 17 residues. The CDR3, as DNA: TGTGCCAGCAGCAAAGCGCAAGACTGGCGGGGGGGCGATGAGCAGTTCTTC. The encoded protein is CASSKAQDWRGGDEQFF.

The CDR3 loop is CACRGGTYYEQYF. The CDR3 coding sequence is TGTGCCTGCAGAGGGGGAACCTACTACGAGCAGTACTTC. The V and J genes are TRBV30 and TRBJ2-7; possibly TRBD1 for D (6 bases). The V gene lost 6 bases and the J gene lost 3 bases, with 15 bases spanning the gap. The CDR3 sequence is 13 residues long. Germline V gene data show CDR1 as GTSNPN and CDR2 as SVGIG (reference sequence).

This clone was seen a single time. The chain is built from TRBV12-3 or TRBV12-4 and TRBJ2-7; the D is unclear. V lost 6 bases, J lost 0 bases, and 3 bases lay in between. The CDR3 sequence is 11 residues long. The CDR3: CASRASYEQYF. The DNA of the CDR3 is TGTGCCAGCAGAGCCTCCTACGAGCAGTACTTC.

The chain recombines TRBV5-5 with TRBJ1-2; the match to TRBD1 covers 8 bases. The ends lost 3 bases at V and 4 bases at J; junction bases unmatched: 5. This CDR3 contains 14 residues. The germline V gene has CDR1 SGHKS and CDR2 YYEKEE (reference sequence). CDR3 in amino acids: CASSWDRSAYGYTF. The CDR3 coding sequence is TGTGCCAGCAGCTGGGACAGGTCCGCCTATGGCTACACCTTC.

The chain links TRBV10-1 to TRBJ2-1; D may be TRBD2 (6 bases). This CDR3 has 15 residues. CDR1 is WNHNN and CDR2 is SYGVQD in the germline V gene (reference sequence). Trimming pared 2 bases from V and 8 bases from J, leaving 16 bases between. The CDR3 is CASSERLASQDEQFF. DNA of the CDR3: TGCGCCAGCAGTGAGAGGCTAGCGAGCCAGGATGAGCAGTTCTTC.

The rearrangement links TRBV6-5 to TRBJ2-1; TRBD1 is a possible D gene (5 bases). The germline V gene has CDR1 MNHEY and CDR2 SVGAGI. V was trimmed by 7 bases and J by 2 bases, leaving 15 bases between them. The CDR3 is made up of 15 amino acids. In DNA, the CDR3 is TGTGCCAGCACCAACTCGCAGGGCGCCTACAATGAGCAGTTCTTC. Its translation: CASTNSQGAYNEQFF.

This clone is a singleton in its sample. The chain couples TRBV4-1 to TRBJ2-5; weak D call: TRBD1 (5 bases). Looked up from germline, CDR1 is MGHRA and CDR2 is YSYEKL. Trimming took off 0 bases at V and 5 bases at J, with 25 bases between the two ends. The CDR3 covers 19 residues. The CDR3 loop reads CASSQEGRAGKSFVETQYF. CDR3 coding DNA: TGCGCCAGCAGCCAAGAAGGTCGGGCAGGGAAATCCTTTGTGGAGACCCAGTACTTC.

The DNA of the CDR3 is TGTGCCAGCAGCTCGTACTTCAGGGGGTCCACTGAAGCTTTCTTT. Residues: CASSSYFRGSTEAFF. V is TRBV5-4 and J is TRBJ1-1; 7 bases match TRBD1. Germline CDR1 reads SGHNT; CDR2 reads YYREEE (reference sequence). After removal of 3 bases from V and 4 bases from J, the junction contained 9 bases not matched to a gene. CDR3 length: 15 residues. The full variable domain, rest sourced from reference TRBV5-4 and TRBJ1-1, is ETGVTQSPTHLIKTRGQQVTLRCSSQSGHNTVSWYQQALGQGPQFIFQYYREEENGRGNFPPRFSGLQFPNYSSELNVNALELDDSALYLCASSSYFRGSTEAFFGQGTRLTVV.

This clone has only one observation. The chain employs TRBV5-4 and TRBJ1-6, with 7 bases matching TRBD1. CDR3 length equals 15 residues. Germline CDR1 SGHNT, CDR2 YYREEE (reference sequence). V gave up 2 bases and J gave up 7 bases; unmatched junction bases: 6. CDR3 sequence reads: CASSLRQGENSPLHF. The CDR3, as DNA: TGTGCCAGCAGCTTAAGGCAGGGGGAGAATTCACCCCTCCACTTT.

The chain employs TRBV19 and TRBJ2-5, with D maybe TRBD1 (6 bases). Germline CDR1 is LNHDA and CDR2 is SQIVND (reference sequence). Trimming removed 8 bases at V and 7 bases at J, with 14 bases between. This CDR3 has 12 amino acids. This chain's CDR3 is CASSTGLGTQYF. The CDR3 DNA reads as TGTGCCAGTTCAACAGGGTTGGGGACCCAGTACTTC.

V gene TRBV10-3 combines with J gene TRBJ2-7; D gene uncertain. V was clipped by 3 bases and J by 7 bases, with 13 bases between them. Germline-derived CDR1 and CDR2 are ENHRY and SYGVKD. There are 13 residues in the CDR3. The CDR3 is CAISDSRFFEQYF. The CDR3 DNA is TGTGCCATCAGTGATAGCCGGTTTTTTGAGCAGTACTTC.

V gene TRBV11-2 combines with J gene TRBJ2-7, with unresolved D. This CDR3 has 12 amino acids. Germline V gene lookup returns CDR1 SGHAT and CDR2 FQNNGV. V shed 5 bases and J shed 2 bases, with 7 bases lying between them. The CDR3 DNA is TGTGCCAGCAGCACAACGACCTACGAGCAGTACTTC. Amino acid sequence: CASSTTTYEQYF.

The chain carries TRBV5-8 and TRBJ1-5; 7 bases are shared with TRBD1. The CDR3 runs to 15 residues. Per the germline V gene, CDR1 is SGHTS and CDR2 is YDEGEE. Trimming removed 5 bases from V and 3 bases from J; junction bases left unmatched: 8. The CDR3 DNA reads as TGTGCCAGCAGTCTCAGACAGGGCCCCAATCAGCCCCAGCATTTT. Amino acid sequence: CASSLRQGPNQPQHF.

This chain joins TRBV11-2 and TRBJ1-4; D may be TRBD1 (6 bases). The V end was cut by 7 bases, the J end by 6 bases, with 12 bases between. CDR1 and CDR2 from the germline V gene are SGHAT and FQNNGV. The CDR3 spans 13 residues. The CDR3 region is CASTSYRDEKLFF. DNA for the CDR3: TGTGCCAGCACCTCCTACAGGGATGAAAAACTGTTTTTT.

This clone appeared a single time. The CDR3 protein is CASSLFQVGETEAFF. For the CDR3, the DNA is TGTGCCAGCAGCTTATTTCAGGTCGGGGAGACTGAAGCTTTCTTT. The chain is built from TRBV11-2 and TRBJ1-1; D is unresolved. The CDR3 runs 15 residues. The V and J ends lost 2 bases and 5 bases respectively, with 15 bases between them. CDR1 is SGHAT and CDR2 is FQNNGV in the germline V gene.

The chain links TRBV20-1 to TRBJ1-1; perhaps TRBD1 as D (5 bases). The CDR3 consists of 11 residues. V lost 7 bases and J lost 4, with 10 bases in between. CDR1 is DFQATT and CDR2 is SNEGSKA in the germline V gene (reference sequence). CDR3 sequence: CSGYGGTEAFF. CDR3 nucleotides: TGCAGTGGATACGGGGGCACTGAAGCTTTCTTT.

This clone showed up just once. CDR3 in DNA: TGCGCCAGCAGCTTGGTAGCGGGACAGTATAATTCACCCCTCCACTTT. Residues: CASSLVAGQYNSPLHF. The chain employs TRBV5-1 and TRBJ1-6; 7 bases fit TRBD1. The ends lost 0 bases at V and 4 bases at J; junction bases unmatched: 4. In germline, CDR1 is SGHRS, CDR2 YFSETQ. This CDR3 has 16 residues.

The V call is TRBV27, the J call TRBJ2-3, with TRBD2 identical over 7 bases. V gave up 6 bases and J gave up 5 bases; unmatched junction bases: 8. CDR1 and CDR2 (germline): MNHEY, SMNVEV (reference sequence). CDR3 length equals 14 residues. This CDR3 is CASRPLGGGDTQYF. The CDR3 DNA follows: TGTGCCAGCAGGCCTCTGGGCGGGGGAGATACGCAGTATTTT.

The chain is built from TRBV18 and TRBJ1-2; D call uncertain. There are 14 residues in the CDR3. Looked up from germline, CDR1 is KGHSH and CDR2 is LQKENI. V was cut by 6 bases and J by 4 bases, with 15 bases left in between. The CDR3 protein is CASSPLTSLYGYTF. The CDR3, as DNA: TGTGCCAGCTCGCCGTTGACAAGCCTCTATGGCTACACCTTC.